The 23 T cell receptor beta chains below were found in one sample sequenced in a study of cytomegalovirus exposure and HLA in healthy donors. Sequencing used immunoSEQ multiplex PCR; TCRdb keeps in-frame clones, though not all of them. Here the sample spans roughly 260,000 clones, 90% being singletons. Material: PBMCs. The source is a woman aged 18-30 years in good health and CMV-seronegative.

The V gene is TRBV18, the J gene TRBJ2-7, with 9 bases matching TRBD1. Germline V gene sequence: CDR1 KGHSH, CDR2 LQKENI. The ends lost 6 bases at V and 0 bases at J; junction bases unmatched: 9. The CDR3 is made up of 16 amino acids. The CDR3 loop reads CASSHTGTGFSYEQYF. The CDR3 DNA reads as TGTGCCAGCTCCCACACCGGGACAGGGTTCTCCTACGAGCAGTACTTC.

The chain recombines TRBV5-6 with TRBJ1-4; D is perhaps TRBD1 (5 bases). The CDR3 runs 15 residues. Germline V CDR1 and CDR2: SGHDT, YYEEEE. V was trimmed by 4 bases and J by 4 bases, leaving 14 bases between them. CDR3 residues: CASSAYRGSNEKLFF. CDR3 nucleotide sequence: TGTGCCAGCAGCGCGTATCGGGGGAGTAATGAAAAACTGTTTTTT.

The J gene is TRBJ2-7, the V gene TRBV28, with TRBD2 matching 9 bases. Trimming at V came to 10 bases and at J to 1 base, leaving 11 bases not matched to a gene. Germline V gene lookup returns CDR1 MDHEN and CDR2 SYDVKM. The CDR3 has 15 amino acids. The CDR3 DNA follows: TGTGCCACCGAAGACCCTAGCGGGGAGTCCTACGAGCAGTACGTC. Translation gives CATEDPSGESYEQYV.

This chain connects TRBV5-1 to TRBJ1-3; D call uncertain. The CDR3 runs to 16 residues. Trimming left V 0 bases short and J 2 bases short, with 12 bases between. Germline V gives CDR1 SGHRS, CDR2 YFSETQ. The CDR3 region is CASSLEAQRAGNTIYF. The CDR3 DNA reads TGCGCCAGCAGCTTGGAGGCTCAGAGGGCTGGAAACACCATATATTTT.

This chain joins TRBV29-1 and TRBJ2-1; TRBD2 agrees at 7 bases. Germline CDR1 SQVTM, CDR2 ANQGSEA. The CDR3 loop spans 12 amino acids. V lost 7 bases, J lost 2 bases, and 2 bases stayed unmatched. This CDR3 is CSGGGAYNEQFF. The CDR3 nucleotides are TGCAGCGGCGGGGGTGCCTACAATGAGCAGTTCTTC.

V and J are TRBV5-1 and TRBJ1-5; 7 bases are shared with TRBD1. Germline values: CDR1 SGHRS, CDR2 YFSETQ. V was clipped by 5 bases and J by 0 bases; unmatched bases: 8. The CDR3 sequence is 16 residues long. The DNA for the CDR3 is TGCGCCAGCAGACGGGACAGTGGAAATAGCAATCAGCCCCAGCATTTT. Protein: CASRRDSGNSNQPQHF.

This clone was seen just once. The chain uses TRBV25-1 and TRBJ1-2; 11 bases line up with TRBD1. With 4 bases clipped from V and 3 bases from J, the junction kept 10 bases outside the gene matches. Germline CDR1 MGHDK, CDR2 SYGVNS. The CDR3 is 17 residues long. CDR3 amino acids: CASSGRTGGDLDYGYTF. The CDR3 region has the DNA TGTGCCAGCAGTGGAAGGACAGGGGGCGACCTAGACTATGGCTACACCTTC.

This sequence joins TRBV7-3 and TRBJ2-3, with 11 bases identical to TRBD2. CDR3 size: 18 residues. CDR1 is SGHTA, CDR2 FQGTGA, per germline. V trimming: 5 bases; J trimming: 4 bases; junction bases outside the gene matches: 14. CDR3: CASSPTPVAGGFPDTQYF. CDR3 bases: TGTGCCAGCAGCCCCACCCCAGTAGCGGGGGGGTTCCCAGATACGCAGTATTTT.

The V call is TRBV29-1, the J call TRBJ1-2, with D hard to call. Per germline, CDR1 SQVTM and CDR2 ANQGSEA. The CDR3 covers 14 residues. The germline V and J ends were trimmed by 4 bases and 0 bases, with 12 bases remaining between them. CDR3 in DNA: TGCAGCGTTGTTTCTTTTGGCACTAACTATGGCTACACCTTC. The encoded protein is CSVVSFGTNYGYTF.

This clone was seen once. V gene TRBV28 combines with J gene TRBJ1-5; no reliable D call. With 4 bases removed from V and 5 bases from J, the gap between germline ends came to 9 bases. The CDR3 runs to 13 residues. Germline CDR1 MDHEN, CDR2 SYDVKM. The CDR3 here is CASSSVGDQPQHF. CDR3 in DNA: TGTGCCAGCAGTTCCGTTGGAGATCAGCCCCAGCATTTT.

The rearrangement joins TRBV28 to TRBJ2-3; 14 bases map to TRBD2. Looked up from germline, CDR1 is MDHEN and CDR2 is SYDVKM. CDR3 size: 15 residues. After removal of 6 bases from V and 2 bases from J, the junction contained 1 base not matched to a gene. CDR3 loop: CASRGLAGDTDTQYF. The CDR3 DNA reads TGTGCCAGCAGGGGACTAGCGGGGGACACAGATACGCAGTATTTT.

The rearrangement uses TRBV19 and TRBJ1-1, with D unresolved. CDR3 length: 13 residues. The V end was cut by 1 base, the J end by 6 bases, with 9 bases between. In germline, CDR1 is LNHDA, CDR2 SQIVND (reference sequence). CDR3 DNA sequence: TGTGCCAGTAGTATAGCGCTCGGGGCTGAAGCTTTCTTT. This sequence encodes CASSIALGAEAFF.

This chain joins TRBV11-1 and TRBJ1-4; TRBD1 matches 9 bases. Per germline, CDR1 SGHAT and CDR2 FQDESV (reference sequence). This CDR3 comprises 18 residues. Unmatched junction bases numbered 18, after V lost 5 bases and J lost 8 bases. The CDR3 DNA is TGTGCCAGCAGCCAGGACGCGGACAGGGGTGTGCTCGGGGAAAAACTGTTTTTT. It encodes CASSQDADRGVLGEKLFF.

CDR3 nucleotides: TGCGCCAGCAGCTACGGACTAGCCGCTTCCTACGAGCAGTACGTC. This encodes CASSYGLAASYEQYV. The chain carries TRBV4-1 and TRBJ2-7; 8 bases agree with TRBD2. Looked up from germline, CDR1 is MGHRA and CDR2 is YSYEKL. With V trimmed by 5 bases and J by 1 base, 7 bases remained unmatched. The CDR3 contains 15 residues.

The genes are TRBV28 and TRBJ1-1, with a possible D match to TRBD1 (5 bases). V shed 5 bases and J shed 5 bases, with 15 bases lying between them. CDR1 and CDR2 from the germline V gene are MDHEN and SYDVKM. The CDR3 loop spans 14 amino acids. The CDR3 DNA is TGTGCCAGCAGTGCCCCGGGGGACCTTACTGAAGCTTTCTTT. Amino acid sequence: CASSAPGDLTEAFF.

The rearrangement links TRBV6-5 to TRBJ2-7; 9 bases agree with TRBD2. The CDR3 covers 15 residues. Germline CDR1 is MNHEY and CDR2 is SVGAGI. The V segment lost 4 bases and the J segment 5 bases; nucleotides outside the gene matches: 9. CDR3 in amino acids: CASSLRSGGKHEQYF. As DNA, the CDR3 is TGTGCCAGCAGTTTACGTAGCGGGGGCAAACACGAGCAGTACTTC.

This chain connects TRBV19 to TRBJ2-3; 14 bases align to TRBD2. CDR3 length: 17 residues. V lost 4 bases and J lost 4; bases outside the gene matches: 7. The germline V gene has CDR1 LNHDA and CDR2 SQIVND (reference sequence). The CDR3 coding sequence is TGTGCCAGTAGTAGACTAGCGGGGGGGTTTAATTCAGATACGCAGTATTTT. It encodes CASSRLAGGFNSDTQYF.

The J gene is TRBJ2-7, the V gene TRBV6-1; D gene uncertain. Per the germline V gene, CDR1 is MNHNS and CDR2 is SASEGT. Deletions cut 3 bases from V and 4 bases from J, with 13 bases between. This CDR3 comprises 14 residues. CDR3 sequence (DNA): TGTGCCAGCAGTGAGACCATAACAGATTACGAGCAGTACGTC. Translation: CASSETITDYEQYV.

This chain connects TRBV28 to TRBJ1-1; the D gene is possibly TRBD1 (5 bases). The CDR3 contains 13 residues. Trimming stripped 5 bases from V and 1 base from J, with 8 bases between. CDR1 and CDR2 (germline): MDHEN, SYDVKM. CDR3: CASSDSQNTEAFF. The CDR3 coding sequence is TGTGCCAGCAGTGACAGTCAGAACACTGAAGCTTTCTTT.

This chain links TRBV5-6 with TRBJ2-2; TRBD1 matches at 10 bases. CDR1 SGHDT and CDR2 YYEEEE come from the germline V gene. This CDR3 spans 14 amino acids. With V trimmed by 5 bases and J by 4 bases, 2 bases remained unmatched. CDR3 DNA sequence: TGTGCCAGCAGGGACAGGGGGGTCACCGGGGAGCTGTTTTTT. It encodes CASRDRGVTGELFF.

This chain connects TRBV10-1 to TRBJ1-6, with D perhaps TRBD1 (5 bases). The CDR3 runs to 13 residues. Germline CDR1 WNHNN, CDR2 SYGVQD (reference sequence). The ends were cut back, 3 bases at V and 9 bases at J, with 9 bases in the middle. The DNA of the CDR3 is TGCGCCAGCAGTGACTCCCAGGGTTCACCCCTCCACTTT. It is translated as CASSDSQGSPLHF.

The chain combines TRBV28 with TRBJ2-3; D is possibly TRBD1 (6 bases). This CDR3 comprises 14 residues. Between the trimmed V and J ends, which lost 3 bases and 3 bases, there was a span of 10 bases. Germline assignment: CDR1 MDHEN and CDR2 SYDVKM. The CDR3 loop reads CASSLGAPTDTQYF. The CDR3, as DNA: TGTGCCAGCAGTTTGGGGGCGCCTACAGATACGCAGTATTTT.

The chain uses TRBV18 and TRBJ1-3, with TRBD1 matching over 7 bases. This CDR3 contains 17 residues. Germline V gene data show CDR1 as KGHSH and CDR2 as LQKENI. V shed 2 bases, J shed 5 bases, and the junction held 12 bases outside the gene matches. DNA of the CDR3: TGTGCCAGCTCACCAACATCGTGGACAGGCAGAAGAAACACCATATATTTT. Protein: CASSPTSWTGRRNTIYF.